This T cell receptor (beta chain) was documented in a study of identifying expanded T cells in peripheral blood. Notes on the study in general: Technical replicates showed 0.9 to 1.5 changed clones; around 2 weeks roughly 16; four weeks 19.

Healthy donors had no documented immune events, such as infections, while sampled. Germline values: CDR1 SGHNT, CDR2 YENEEA. With 5 bases clipped from V and 11 bases from J, the junction kept 12 bases outside the gene matches. This CDR3 contains 15 residues. Some clones are missing from TCRdb's copy, which holds only in-frame ones; the method was immunoSEQ multiplex PCR. The sample has roughly 100,000 clones, approximately 88% seen once. Remarks on this clone: Its antigen remains unidentified.

This rearrangement joins TRBV11-3 to TRBJ1-4, with TRBD1 identical over 9 bases. This sequence originates from a person aged 18 to 75 in good health. The sequencing sample was made of blood. CDR3 coding DNA: TGTGCCAGCAGCGTTTTGGACAGGGGCGTCTGGAAACTGTTTTTT. Encoded protein: CASSVLDRGVWKLFF. Looking up the rest from reference TRBV11-3 and TRBJ1-4 gives the full variable domain: EAGVVQSPRYKIIEKKQPVAFWCNPISGHNTLYWYLQNLGQGPELLIRYENEEAVDDSQLPKDRFSAERLKGVDSTLKIQPAELGDSAVYLCASSVLDRGVWKLFFGSGTQLSVL.